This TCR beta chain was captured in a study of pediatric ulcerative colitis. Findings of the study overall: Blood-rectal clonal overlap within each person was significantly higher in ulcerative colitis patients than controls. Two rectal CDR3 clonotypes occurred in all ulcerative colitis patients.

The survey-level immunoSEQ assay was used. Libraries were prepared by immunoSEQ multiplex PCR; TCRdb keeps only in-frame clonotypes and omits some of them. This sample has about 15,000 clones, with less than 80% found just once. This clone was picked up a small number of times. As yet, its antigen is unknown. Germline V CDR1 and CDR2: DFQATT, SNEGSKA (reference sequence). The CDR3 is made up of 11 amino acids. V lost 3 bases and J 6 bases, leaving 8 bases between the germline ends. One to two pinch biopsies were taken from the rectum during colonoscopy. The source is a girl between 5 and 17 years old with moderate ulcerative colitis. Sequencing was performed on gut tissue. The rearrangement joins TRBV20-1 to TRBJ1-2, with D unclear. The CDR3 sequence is CSASERDGYTF. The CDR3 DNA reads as TGCAGTGCTAGCGAAAGGGATGGCTACACCTTC.